This entry lists 5 T cell receptor beta chains sequenced from one sample in a study of blood T cell repertoires in COVID-19. Method: immunoSEQ multiplex PCR; TCRdb's copy keeps in-frame clones and lacks some. The sample lists under 200,000 clones; about nine tenths were seen once. Sequencing used peripheral blood. The origin of the receptors is a woman aged 55 to 70 with COVID-19, enrolled during active disease.

This clone was found a few times. This chain links TRBV7-9 with TRBJ2-7, with unresolved D. V was shortened by 3 bases and J by 7 bases, with 7 bases between the two germline ends. The CDR3 runs to 11 residues. Germline V CDR1 and CDR2: SEHNR, FQNEAQ (reference sequence). The CDR3 spells CASSLLVEQYF. CDR3 coding DNA: TGTGCCAGCAGCTTGTTAGTGGAGCAGTACTTC.

J is TRBJ2-7 and V is TRBV11-2; D is unclear. CDR3 length equals 15 residues. Trimming cost V 3 bases and J 5 bases, with 17 bases left between them. The V gene's germline CDR1 is SGHAT and CDR2 FQNNGV. Written as DNA, the CDR3 is TGTGCCAGCAGCTTTGAGATGCCCCCGGTGGACGAGCAGTACTTC. It is translated as CASSFEMPPVDEQYF.

The J gene is TRBJ2-2, the V gene TRBV11-3; D is ambiguous. V was trimmed by 5 bases and J by 5 bases, leaving 6 bases between them. This CDR3 has 12 residues. Germline CDR1 reads SGHNT; CDR2 reads YENEEA. CDR3 in amino acids: CASSPRTGELFF. The CDR3 region has the DNA TGTGCCAGCAGCCCACGGACCGGGGAGCTGTTTTTT.

The V gene is TRBV7-3, the J gene TRBJ2-7, with TRBD1 identical over 7 bases. The CDR3 runs to 15 residues. Germline V gene lookup returns CDR1 SGHTA and CDR2 FQGTGA. With 1 base clipped from V and 2 bases from J, the junction kept 5 bases outside the gene matches. In DNA, the CDR3 is TGTGCCAGCAGCTTAAACCCCGGGACAGCCTACGAGCAGTACTTC. It encodes CASSLNPGTAYEQYF.

The chain joins TRBV6-1 to TRBJ2-1; no clear D gene. The CDR3 runs to 15 residues. The germline gives CDR1 MNHNS, CDR2 SASEGT. Trimming pared 3 bases from V and 2 bases from J, leaving 11 bases between. The CDR3 loop is CASSDMSVPYNEQFF. The CDR3 DNA reads as TGTGCCAGCAGTGACATGTCAGTCCCCTACAATGAGCAGTTCTTC.